Listed below are T cell receptor beta chains from one sample, sequenced in a study of cytomegalovirus exposure and HLA in healthy donors. Assay used: immunoSEQ multiplex PCR; TCRdb lists only in-frame clones, some missing. The sample consists of around 99,000 clones, roughly 90% of them appearing once. Sequenced material: PBMCs. These receptors were taken from a woman aged 18-30 years in good health and CMV-seronegative. CDR3s include the opening cysteine and the closing phenylalanine or tryptophan. The D gene is left open where the match is weak. Clone size is given for some rows only: seen once, a few or many times, or a class if the clone is expanded.

V gene	J gene	clone size	D gene	CDR3 protein	CDR3 DNA
TRBV5-4	TRBJ1-2	-	-	CASSSTGNYGYTF	TGTGCCAGCAGTTCAACAGGGAACTATGGCTACACCTTC
TRBV4-2	TRBJ1-1	-	TRBD1	CASSLIQGTNTEAFF	TGTGCCAGCAGTCTAATACAGGGGACTAACACTGAAGCTTTCTTT
TRBV27	TRBJ2-5	-	TRBD2	CASTGRSGEETQYF	TGTGCCAGCACCGGGAGGTCGGGGGAAGAGACCCAGTACTTC
TRBV18	TRBJ2-1	-	TRBD2	CASSPPKLAMGGYNEQFF	TGTGCCAGCTCACCACCTAAACTAGCGATGGGGGGTTACAATGAGCAGTTCTTC
TRBV28	TRBJ1-1	-	-	CASLEGVEEEAFF	TGTGCCAGCCTGGAAGGGGTTGAAGAGGAAGCTTTCTTT
TRBV18	TRBJ2-7	-	-	CASSPPGTPVYEQYF	TGTGCCAGCTCACCACCGGGGACTCCTGTTTACGAGCAGTACTTC
TRBV6-5	TRBJ2-1	-	TRBD2	CASRLTSGIQFF	TGTGCCAGCAGACTAACTAGCGGGATTCAGTTCTTC
TRBV7-2	TRBJ1-2	-	TRBD1	CASVQITGVYGYTF	TGTGCCAGCGTACAAATAACAGGGGTCTACGGCTACACCTTC
TRBV30	TRBJ1-1	-	TRBD1	CASTQDRAKKVNTEAFF	TGTGCCTCTACCCAGGACAGGGCCAAAAAAGTTAACACTGAAGCTTTCTTT
TRBV18	TRBJ1-2	few	-	CASSITSGEGGYTF	TGTGCCAGCTCAATAACTTCGGGTGAGGGAGGCTACACCTTC
TRBV30	TRBJ2-2	-	TRBD1	CAWDGQGDFTGELFF	TGTGCCTGGGACGGACAGGGTGATTTCACCGGGGAGCTGTTTTTT
TRBV9	TRBJ2-7	-	-	CASSVDSTYEQYF	TGTGCCAGCAGCGTAGATTCCACCTACGAGCAGTACTTC
TRBV28	TRBJ1-1	few	-	CASSSPGWNTEAFF	TGTGCCAGCAGTTCCCCGGGATGGAACACTGAAGCTTTCTTT
TRBV27	TRBJ1-1	-	-	CASSSGGSTEAFF	TGTGCCAGCAGTTCCGGGGGATCCACTGAAGCTTTCTTT
TRBV4-2	TRBJ2-1	-	TRBD2	CASSLGLAGEQFF	TGTGCCAGCAGCCTCGGACTAGCGGGTGAGCAGTTCTTC
TRBV6-6	TRBJ1-5	-	-	CASSIPLTALKEPQHF	TGTGCCAGCAGCATCCCCCTGACAGCCCTCAAGGAGCCCCAGCATTTT
TRBV6-5	TRBJ2-7	once	-	CASSYSSGLPYEQYF	TGTGCCAGCAGTTACTCCAGCGGGTTACCCTACGAGCAGTACTTC
TRBV18	TRBJ1-5	-	TRBD1	CASSPTQGGRNQPQHF	TGTGCCAGCTCACCCACGCAGGGGGGACGCAATCAGCCCCAGCATTTT
TRBV28	TRBJ2-7	-	-	CASSQQIYEQYF	TGTGCCAGCAGTCAACAGATCTACGAGCAGTACTTC
TRBV19	TRBJ1-1	-	-	CASSWGGQNTEAFF	TGTGCCAGTAGTTGGGGGGGACAGAACACTGAAGCTTTCTTT
TRBV9	TRBJ2-2	once	TRBD2	CASSALAGGATGELFF	TGTGCCAGCAGCGCGCTAGCGGGGGGAGCCACCGGGGAGCTGTTTTTT
TRBV28	TRBJ1-2	-	-	CASQQGTRGYTF	TGTGCCAGTCAACAGGGTACCAGGGGCTACACCTTC
TRBV6-1	TRBJ2-5	-	TRBD1	CASRVDRAETQYF	TGTGCCAGCAGAGTTGACAGGGCAGAGACCCAGTACTTC
TRBV5-1	TRBJ2-2	-	-	CASSLAQGIEFTGELFF	TGCGCCAGCAGCTTGGCGCAGGGAATAGAGTTCACCGGGGAGCTGTTTTTT
TRBV30	TRBJ2-7	-	-	CAWSAAGPYEQYF	TGTGCCTGGAGTGCTGCCGGTCCCTACGAGCAGTACTTC
TRBV9	TRBJ2-7	once	TRBD1	CASSPGGQAYYEQYF	TGTGCCAGCAGCCCAGGAGGACAGGCCTACTACGAGCAGTACTTC
TRBV2	TRBJ1-1	-	-	CASSGGGGISNTEAFF	TGTGCCAGCAGTGGAGGGGGAGGGATTAGCAACACTGAAGCTTTCTTT
TRBV28	TRBJ2-3	-	TRBD2	CATWGLESTDTQYF	TGTGCCACCTGGGGACTAGAGAGCACAGATACGCAGTATTTT
TRBV19	TRBJ2-7	-	-	CASSIGQSYEQYF	TGTGCCAGTAGTATAGGGCAGTCCTACGAGCAGTACTTC
TRBV6-1	TRBJ1-4	-	-	CASSVYGANEKLFF	TGTGCCAGCAGTGTCTACGGAGCTAATGAAAAACTGTTTTTT
TRBV27	TRBJ1-6	-	TRBD1	CASSLPGTGAPLHF	TGTGCCAGCAGTTTACCAGGGACAGGGGCACCCCTCCACTTT
TRBV7-2	TRBJ1-5	-	-	CASSLGASGSNQPQHF	TGTGCCAGCAGCTTAGGGGCTTCAGGGAGCAATCAGCCCCAGCATTTT
TRBV28	TRBJ1-2	-	-	CASSLSGANYGYTF	TGTGCCAGCAGTTTATCAGGGGCTAACTATGGCTACACCTTC
TRBV7-9	TRBJ2-1	once	-	CASIPGPDGDNEQFF	TGTGCCAGCATCCCCGGCCCGGATGGAGACAATGAGCAGTTCTTC
TRBV7-9	TRBJ2-1	-	TRBD2	CASSLHGGDNEQFF	TGTGCCAGCAGCTTACACGGGGGGGACAATGAGCAGTTCTTC
TRBV30	TRBJ2-3	-	-	CAWSKAAGGDTQYF	TGTGCCTGGAGTAAGGCCGCGGGCGGAGATACGCAGTATTTT
TRBV27	TRBJ1-2	-	-	CASSVRGNYGYTF	TGTGCCAGCAGCGTAAGGGGTAACTATGGCTACACCTTC
TRBV13	TRBJ2-1	-	TRBD1	CASSLEGQSYNEQFF	TGTGCCAGCAGCTTAGAGGGACAGAGTTACAATGAGCAGTTCTTC
TRBV28	TRBJ2-1	-	-	CASSLETIEVGRFF	TGTGCCAGCAGTTTAGAGACGATAGAGGTTGGCCGGTTCTTC
TRBV30	TRBJ2-2	-	TRBD2	CAWLTSGGINTGELFF	TGTGCCTGGCTGACCTCGGGGGGGATTAACACCGGGGAGCTGTTTTTT
TRBV5-1	TRBJ2-1	-	TRBD1	CASSLAGTDNEQFF	TGCGCCAGCAGCTTGGCAGGGACAGACAATGAGCAGTTCTTC
TRBV28	TRBJ2-1	-	-	CASSFSNEQFF	TGTGCCAGCAGTTTTAGCAATGAGCAGTTCTTC
TRBV7-2	TRBJ2-7	-	TRBD2	CASSLASGVLSYEQYF	TGTGCCAGCAGCTTAGCTAGCGGGGTACTCTCCTACGAGCAGTACTTC
TRBV5-1	TRBJ2-5	few	TRBD2	CASRETLAGETQYF	TGCGCCAGCAGAGAGACCCTAGCGGGAGAGACCCAGTACTTC
TRBV11-2	TRBJ2-7	-	TRBD1	CASSSGGTGGLEQYF	TGTGCCAGCAGCTCCGGCGGGACAGGGGGCCTCGAGCAGTACTTC
TRBV5-6	TRBJ2-5	-	TRBD2	CASSLFGTSGRAGETQYF	TGTGCCAGCAGCTTGTTTGGGACTAGCGGGAGGGCGGGGGAGACCCAGTACTTC
TRBV28	TRBJ2-7	-	TRBD1	CASSMDRGAYEQYF	TGTGCCAGCAGTATGGACAGGGGAGCTTACGAGCAGTACTTC
TRBV2	TRBJ2-3	-	-	CASRKGWGTDTQYF	TGTGCCAGCCGCAAGGGGTGGGGCACAGATACGCAGTATTTT
TRBV9	TRBJ2-1	-	TRBD2	CASSPSRPAAAGGYNEQFF	TGTGCCAGCAGCCCATCCCGACCCGCGGCGGCGGGGGGCTACAATGAGCAGTTCTTC
TRBV9	TRBJ2-7	-	TRBD1	CASSVTGSAYEQYF	TGTGCCAGCAGCGTGACAGGGAGCGCGTACGAGCAGTACTTC
TRBV19	TRBJ1-1	-	-	CASSIGGGEAFF	TGTGCCAGTAGTATAGGGGGGGGAGAAGCTTTCTTT
TRBV27	TRBJ2-3	once	TRBD2	CASSLGLAGGTDTQYF	TGTGCCAGCAGCCTGGGACTAGCGGGGGGCACAGATACGCAGTATTTT